What follows is one T cell receptor beta chain and its context. This specimen belongs to a study of technical replicates of blood from several donors. The protocol was immunoSEQ multiplex PCR, while the TCRdb copy is restricted to in-frame clones and leaves out a portion. The data show about 73,000 clones, with just over 90% seen just once and 0.25% held by the top ten. This receptor was obtained from a human donor in good health. Sequencing was carried out using T cells isolated from PBMCs.

This CDR3 is CASRWRGTNQETQYF. The CDR3 bases are TGCGCCAGCAGGTGGAGAGGGACTAACCAAGAGACCCAGTACTTC. The chain employs TRBV4-1 and TRBJ2-5; TRBD2 agrees at 7 bases. V shed 6 bases, J shed 0 bases, and the junction held 7 bases outside the gene matches. CDR1 is MGHRA and CDR2 is YSYEKL in the germline V gene. This CDR3 contains 15 residues.